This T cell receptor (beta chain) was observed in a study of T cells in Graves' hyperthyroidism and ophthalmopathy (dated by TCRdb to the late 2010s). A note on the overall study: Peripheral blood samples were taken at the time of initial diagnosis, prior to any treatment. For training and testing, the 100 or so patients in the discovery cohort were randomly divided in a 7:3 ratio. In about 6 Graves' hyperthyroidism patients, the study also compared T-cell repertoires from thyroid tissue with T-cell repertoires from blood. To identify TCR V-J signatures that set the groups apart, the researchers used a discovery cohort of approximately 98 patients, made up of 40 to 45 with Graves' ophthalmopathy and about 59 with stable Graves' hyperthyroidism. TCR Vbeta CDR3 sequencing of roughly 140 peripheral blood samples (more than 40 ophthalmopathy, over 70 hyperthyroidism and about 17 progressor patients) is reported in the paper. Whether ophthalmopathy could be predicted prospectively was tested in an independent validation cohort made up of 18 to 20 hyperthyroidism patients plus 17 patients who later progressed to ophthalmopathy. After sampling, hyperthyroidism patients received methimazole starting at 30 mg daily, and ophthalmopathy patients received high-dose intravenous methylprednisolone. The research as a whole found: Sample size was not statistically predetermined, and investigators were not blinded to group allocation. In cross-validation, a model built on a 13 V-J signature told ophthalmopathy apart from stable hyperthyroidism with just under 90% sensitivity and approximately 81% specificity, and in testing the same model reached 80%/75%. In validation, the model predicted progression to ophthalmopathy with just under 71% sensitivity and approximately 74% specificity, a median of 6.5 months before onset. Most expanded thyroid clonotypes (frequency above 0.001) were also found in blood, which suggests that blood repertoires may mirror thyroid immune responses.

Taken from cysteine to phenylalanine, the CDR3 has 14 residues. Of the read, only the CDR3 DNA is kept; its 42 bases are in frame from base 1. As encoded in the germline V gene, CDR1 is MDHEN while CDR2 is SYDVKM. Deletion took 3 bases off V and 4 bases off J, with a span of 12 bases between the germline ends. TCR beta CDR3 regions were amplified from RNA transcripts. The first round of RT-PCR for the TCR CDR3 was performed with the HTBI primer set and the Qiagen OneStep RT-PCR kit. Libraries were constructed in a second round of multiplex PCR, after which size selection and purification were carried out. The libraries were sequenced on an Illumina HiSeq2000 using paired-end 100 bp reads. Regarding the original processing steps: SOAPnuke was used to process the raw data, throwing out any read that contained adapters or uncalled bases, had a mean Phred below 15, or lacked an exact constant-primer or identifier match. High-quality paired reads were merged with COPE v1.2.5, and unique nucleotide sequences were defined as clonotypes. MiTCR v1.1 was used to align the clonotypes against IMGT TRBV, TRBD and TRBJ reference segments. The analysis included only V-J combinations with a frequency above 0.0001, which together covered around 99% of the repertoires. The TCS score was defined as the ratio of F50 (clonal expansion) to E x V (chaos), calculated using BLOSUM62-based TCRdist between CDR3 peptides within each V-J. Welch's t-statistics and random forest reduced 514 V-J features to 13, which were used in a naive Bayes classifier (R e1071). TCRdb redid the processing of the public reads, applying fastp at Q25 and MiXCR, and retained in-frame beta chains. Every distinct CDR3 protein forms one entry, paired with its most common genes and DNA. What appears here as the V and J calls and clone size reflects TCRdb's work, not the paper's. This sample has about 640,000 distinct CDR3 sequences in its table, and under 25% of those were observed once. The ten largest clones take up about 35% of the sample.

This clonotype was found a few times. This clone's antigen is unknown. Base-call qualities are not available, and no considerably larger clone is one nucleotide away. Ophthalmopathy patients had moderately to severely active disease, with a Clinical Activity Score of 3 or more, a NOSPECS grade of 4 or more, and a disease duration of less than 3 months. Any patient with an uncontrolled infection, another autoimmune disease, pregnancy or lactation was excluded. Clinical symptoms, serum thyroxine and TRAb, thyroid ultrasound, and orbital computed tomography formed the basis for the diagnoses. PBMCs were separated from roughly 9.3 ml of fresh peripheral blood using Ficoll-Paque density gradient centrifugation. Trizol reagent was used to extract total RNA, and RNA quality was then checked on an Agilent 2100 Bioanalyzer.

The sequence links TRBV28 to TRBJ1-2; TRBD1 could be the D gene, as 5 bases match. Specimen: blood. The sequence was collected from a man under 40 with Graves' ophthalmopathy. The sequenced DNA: TGTGCCAGCAGTTTGGGGACGGCGACCTATGGCTACACCTTC. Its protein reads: CASSLGTATYGYTF.